The 5 T cell receptor beta chains below all came from one sample that was sequenced in a study of response to subunit inactivated influenza vaccine. From the RT-PCR reads, TCRdb called clonotypes with MiXCR, one entry per CDR3 protein. Of just under 550,000 distinct CDR3 sequences in the sample, less than 25% were seen once. The data were also submitted as part of a second study, on T cells expressing NK-cell markers. That publication notes: Scientists made TCR beta cDNA using 5'RACE template switching with UMIs.

The material sequenced was CD4+ T cells sorted from PBMCs, taken roughly 13 days after vaccination. The origin of the receptors is a man aged 45-65 years who received an inactivated influenza vaccine.

The sample holds a few counts of this clonotype. V is TRBV7-2 and J is TRBJ2-1; 7 bases are shared with TRBD1. Germline V CDR1 and CDR2: SGHTA, FQGNSA. This CDR3 is built from 14 residues. With V trimmed by 7 bases and J by 2 bases, 5 bases remained unmatched. The CDR3 DNA is TGTGCCAGCACCTCGACAGGGCCCTACAATGAGCAGTTCTTC. Its translation is CASTSTGPYNEQFF.

The V gene is TRBV20-1, the J gene TRBJ1-1; tentative D call: TRBD1 (6 bases). The germline gives CDR1 DFQATT, CDR2 SNEGSKA (reference sequence). The CDR3 has 13 residues. V was cut by 0 bases and J by 4 bases, with 9 bases left in between. CDR3 in DNA: TGCAGTGCTAGAGAGGGGGCCGGCACTGAAGCTTTCTTT. Translation gives CSAREGAGTEAFF.

The chain employs TRBV24-1 and TRBJ2-3; D call uncertain. Germline CDR1 is KGHDR and CDR2 is SFDVKD. Trimming removed 4 bases at V and 4 bases at J, with 17 bases between. This CDR3 comprises 16 residues. CDR3 amino acids: CATSDPGLPPADTQYF. In DNA form, the CDR3 reads TGTGCCACCAGTGACCCCGGGCTCCCACCGGCAGATACGCAGTATTTT.

This clonotype occurred a few times. The chain recombines TRBV7-9 with TRBJ2-4; 7 bases line up with TRBD1. This CDR3 comprises 13 residues. From germline, CDR1 is SEHNR and CDR2 FQNEAQ (reference sequence). The trim removed 1 base at V and 6 bases at J, leaving 0 bases unmatched. Here the CDR3 reads CASSLGDRNIQYF. In DNA, the CDR3 is TGTGCCAGCAGCTTAGGGGACAGAAACATTCAGTACTTC.

The chain carries TRBV9 and TRBJ1-5; weak D call: TRBD1 (5 bases). Trimming cost V 4 bases and J 1 base, with 12 bases left between them. CDR3 length: 15 residues. Germline CDR1 is SGDLS and CDR2 is YYNGEE. CDR3 amino acids: CASSSEGVSNQPQHF. The CDR3 nucleotides read TGTGCCAGCAGCTCCGAAGGGGTAAGCAATCAGCCCCAGCATTTT. The full variable domain, completed using reference TRBV9 and TRBJ1-5, is DSGVTQTPKHLITATGQRVTLRCSPRSGDLSVYWYQQSLDQGLQFLIQYYNGEERAKGNILERFSAQQFPDLHSELNLSSLELGDSALYFCASSSEGVSNQPQHFGDGTRLSIL.